The 21 T cell receptor beta chains listed next were all sequenced from one sample in a study of T cells in Graves' hyperthyroidism and ophthalmopathy. Amplification yielded TCR beta CDR3 regions, with RNA transcripts as the source. Using the HTBI primer set, a first-round RT-PCR was run on the TCR CDR3. TCRdb re-called the multiplex PCR reads through MiXCR, storing one row per CDR3 protein. The data hold 300,000 to 450,000 distinct CDR3 sequences, with roughly a sixth observed a single time. The sample consisted of blood. All receptors derive from a woman in her twenties or thirties with Graves' hyperthyroidism that later progressed to Graves' ophthalmopathy.

For this clonotype: Just one base apart from a much larger clone, this may be a read error. As the CDR3 is not closed by the conserved phenylalanine or tryptophan, this likely results from a read error. The chain uses TRBV6-1 and TRBJ1-1, with TRBD1 matching 7 bases. Germline CDR1 is MNHNS and CDR2 is SASEGT. Unmatched junction bases numbered 8, after V lost 6 bases and J lost 4 bases. The CDR3 length is 14 residues. CDR3 DNA sequence: TGTGCCAGCAGAGATCGAGGGGGCAGCACTGAAGCTTTCCTT. Translation: CASRDRGGSTEAFL.

The J gene is TRBJ2-3, the V gene TRBV6-2 or TRBV6-3; 9 bases agree with TRBD2. V lost 5 bases and J lost 0; bases outside the gene matches: 6. Per germline, CDR1 MNHEY and CDR2 SVGEGT. The CDR3 has 16 amino acids. CDR3 residues: CASSRIAGASTDTQYF. In nucleotides, the CDR3 is TGTGCCAGCAGTCGCATAGCGGGGGCTAGCACAGATACGCAGTATTTT.

The V call is TRBV15, the J call TRBJ1-3; D ambiguous. Between the trimmed V and J ends, which lost 0 bases and 2 bases, there was a span of 8 bases. The CDR3 extends over 15 amino acids. The germline gives CDR1 LNHNV, CDR2 YYDKDF (reference sequence). The CDR3 loop is CATSRDGRTGNTIYF. CDR3 in DNA: TGTGCCACCAGCAGAGATGGTAGAACTGGAAACACCATATATTTT.

The chain employs TRBV30 and TRBJ2-3, with D perhaps matching TRBD1 (6 bases). The germline V gene encodes CDR1 GTSNPN and CDR2 SVGIG (reference sequence). Trimming took 2 bases from V and 3 from J, leaving 18 bases between them. The CDR3 is 16 residues long. CDR3 region: CAWSPLGAQGTDTQYF. As DNA, the CDR3 is TGTGCCTGGAGTCCTTTGGGGGCCCAAGGGACAGATACGCAGTATTTT.

The chain combines TRBV11-3 with TRBJ2-7, with TRBD1 matching 11 bases. The CDR3 has 18 amino acids. With 1 base clipped from V and 1 base from J, the junction kept 9 bases outside the gene matches. The V gene's germline CDR1 is SGHNT and CDR2 YENEEA. The CDR3, as DNA: TGTGCCAGCAGCTTAGGTGGGACAGGGGGAAGGTGGTCCTACGAGCAGTACGTC. It translates to CASSLGGTGGRWSYEQYV.

This clonotype has more than one count but fewer than ten. The V and J genes are TRBV4-1 and TRBJ1-3; the D is unclear. The CDR3 totals 15 residues. CDR1 and CDR2 from the germline V gene are MGHRA and YSYEKL. The ends were cut back, 5 bases at V and 0 bases at J, with 11 bases in the middle. The CDR3, as DNA: TGCGCCAGCAGCTACGACCGTGTCTCTGGAAACACCATATATTTT. Translating gives CASSYDRVSGNTIYF.

The genes are TRBV12-3 or TRBV12-4 and TRBJ2-7, with TRBD1 identical over 10 bases. The J segment lost 4 bases and the V segment lost 5 bases, leaving 8 bases of the junction unmatched. The CDR3 runs 15 residues. CDR3 loop: CASSAPGQGKYEQYF. The CDR3 DNA follows: TGTGCCAGCAGTGCGCCGGGACAGGGGAAATACGAGCAGTACTTC.

This clonotype was picked up a small number of times. The V call is TRBV7-6, the J call TRBJ2-5, with D perhaps given as TRBD1 or TRBD2 (5 bases each). The CDR3 sequence is 13 residues long. Per germline, CDR1 SGHVS and CDR2 FNYEAQ. Trimming left V 5 bases short and J 3 bases short, with 10 bases between. In nucleotides, the CDR3 is TGTGCCAGCAGCCGGGGCTTCGAAGAGACCCAGTACTTC. This gives the protein CASSRGFEETQYF.

This clonotype has just a few counts. This clone may be a read error of a much larger clone one base away. The gene calls are TRBV7-3 and TRBJ1-1, with D maybe TRBD1 (6 bases). The CDR3 has 13 amino acids. Trimming left V 2 bases short and J 3 bases short, with 7 bases between. Germline V gene data show CDR1 as SGHTA and CDR2 as FQGTGA. CDR3 DNA sequence: TGTGCCAGCAGCTTAGGACAGCACACTGAAGCTTTCTTT. The encoded protein is CASSLGQHTEAFF.

There are many counts of this clonotype. The V gene is TRBV27, the J gene TRBJ2-7; weak D call: TRBD2 (5 bases). Germline V gene sequence: CDR1 MNHEY, CDR2 SMNVEV (reference sequence). V shed 3 bases and J shed 0 bases, with 9 bases lying between them. CDR3 length equals 14 residues. DNA for the CDR3: TGTGCCAGCAGTTTCTTTGGGAGCTCCTACGAGCAGTACTTC. It specifies CASSFFGSSYEQYF.

This clonotype has just a few counts. V usage is TRBV9 and J usage is TRBJ1-2, with 7 bases identical to TRBD1. The CDR3 is 15 amino acids. Germline-derived CDR1 and CDR2 are SGDLS and YYNGEE. V shed 0 bases and J 2 bases; nucleotides not matched to a gene: 4. CDR3 coding DNA: TGTGCCAGCAGCGTAGGAGGGACAGAAAACTATGGCTACACCTTC. Its translation is CASSVGGTENYGYTF.

The CDR3 reads CASSAGTSGIYNEQFF. In DNA form, the CDR3 reads TGCGCCAGCAGCGCGGGGACTAGCGGGATCTACAATGAGCAGTTCTTC. This rearrangement joins TRBV5-1 to TRBJ2-1, with 13 bases identical to TRBD2. Trimming cost V 4 bases and J 3 bases; bases outside gene matches: 4. The CDR3 totals 16 residues. Looked up from germline, CDR1 is SGHRS and CDR2 is YFSETQ. Filled out from reference TRBV5-1 and TRBJ2-1, the complete variable domain reads KAGVTQTPRYLIKTRGQQVTLSCSPISGHRSVSWYQQTPGQGLQFLFEYFSETQRNKGNFPGRFSGRQFSNSRSEMNVSTLELGDSALYLCASSAGTSGIYNEQFFGPGTRLTVL.

The V gene is TRBV19, the J gene TRBJ1-5; 11 bases are a match to TRBD1. Germline trimming cut 4 bases from V and 8 bases from J; bases unmatched to any gene: 13. Germline V lookup: CDR1 LNHDA, CDR2 SQIVND (reference sequence). The CDR3 loop spans 17 amino acids. The CDR3 is CASSTLAGTGGEKPQHF. CDR3 nucleotide sequence: TGTGCCAGTAGTACCCTGGCCGGGACAGGGGGTGAGAAGCCCCAGCATTTT. The full variable domain, completed using reference TRBV19 and TRBJ1-5, is DGGITQSPKYLFRKEGQNVTLSCEQNLNHDAMYWYRQDPGQGLRLIYYSQIVNDFQKGDIAEGYSVSREKKESFPLTVTSAQKNPTAFYLCASSTLAGTGGEKPQHFGDGTRLSIL.

This clonotype was seen ten or more times. The rearrangement uses TRBV27 and TRBJ2-5; 8 bases line up with TRBD2. CDR3 length: 14 amino acids. The germline CDR1 and CDR2 sequences are MNHEY and SMNVEV (reference sequence). The V segment lost 5 bases and the J segment 4 bases; nucleotides outside the gene matches: 6. This chain's CDR3 is CASSPLGGGETQYF. The CDR3 nucleotides read TGTGCCAGCAGTCCCCTCGGGGGGGGAGAGACCCAGTACTTC.

The table lists this clonotype with many counts. The genes are TRBV24-1 and TRBJ2-1; no definite D call. Trimming took off 4 bases at V and 0 bases at J, with 12 bases between the two ends. The CDR3 sequence is 16 residues long. Germline V gene sequence: CDR1 KGHDR, CDR2 SFDVKD. CDR3 bases: TGTGCCACCAGTGACACAATCCTAAGCTCCTACAATGAGCAGTTCTTC. Translation: CATSDTILSSYNEQFF.

This clonotype was detected many times. The chain uses TRBV11-3 and TRBJ2-1, with TRBD1 as a possible D gene (6 bases). The germline V and J ends were trimmed by 4 bases and 4 bases, with 11 bases remaining between them. The germline V gene has CDR1 SGHNT and CDR2 YENEEA. The CDR3 is 14 amino acids. This CDR3 is CASSSPDRYNEQFF. The CDR3 DNA reads TGTGCCAGCAGCTCCCCGGACAGATACAATGAGCAGTTCTTC.

This clonotype was counted at least ten times. The chain has TRBV2 and TRBJ2-1; 7 nucleotides match TRBD1. The ends lost 4 bases at V and 5 bases at J; junction bases unmatched: 8. This CDR3 is 15 amino acids long. Germline values: CDR1 SNHLY, CDR2 FYNNEI. CDR3 sequence: CASSADRVGNNEQFF. The CDR3 DNA reads as TGTGCCAGCAGTGCTGACAGGGTAGGCAACAATGAGCAGTTCTTC.

This clonotype has a count of ten or more. The chain employs TRBV29-1 and TRBJ1-1; a weak D match, TRBD1 (5 bases). V lost 1 base, J lost 4 bases, and 10 bases lay in between. The CDR3 runs to 13 residues. Germline CDR1 reads SQVTM; CDR2 reads ANQGSEA. The CDR3 sequence is CSVEGQGGTEAFF. The CDR3, as DNA: TGCAGCGTTGAAGGGCAGGGAGGCACTGAAGCTTTCTTT.

The chain links TRBV19 to TRBJ2-1; a possible D gene is TRBD1 (8 bases). V was clipped by 6 bases and J by 2 bases, with 17 bases between them. The length of the CDR3 is 16 residues. Germline-derived CDR1 and CDR2 are LNHDA and SQIVND (reference sequence). CDR3 amino acids: CASRITTGGAYNEQFF. The CDR3 DNA follows: TGTGCCAGTAGGATAACTACAGGGGGGGCCTACAATGAGCAGTTCTTC.

The CDR3 DNA reads TGTGCCAGCAGCCCGGACGGGACTGAAGCTTTCTTT. It codes for CASSPDGTEAFF. The genes are TRBV6-1 and TRBJ1-1; D call uncertain. The CDR3 length is 12 residues. V lost 6 bases to trimming and J lost 5 bases, with 10 bases between them. Germline loops: CDR1 MNHNS, CDR2 SASEGT.

This clonotype was picked up a small number of times. The chain recombines TRBV5-5 with TRBJ1-3; 9 bases agree with TRBD1. After removal of 0 bases from V and 4 bases from J, the junction contained 2 bases not matched to a gene. Germline V gives CDR1 SGHKS, CDR2 YYEKEE (reference sequence). This CDR3 has 15 amino acids. The CDR3 region has the DNA TGTGCCAGCAGCTTGGGGACAGGGGCCGGAAACACCATATATTTT. As protein: CASSLGTGAGNTIYF. The whole variable domain, remainder taken from reference TRBV5-5 and TRBJ1-3, is DAGVTQSPTHLIKTRGQQVTLRCSPISGHKSVSWYQQVLGQGPQFIFQYYEKEERGRGNFPDRFSARQFPNYSSELNVNALLLGDSALYLCASSLGTGAGNTIYFGEGSWLTVV.